This T cell receptor (beta chain) is from a study of cytomegalovirus exposure and HLA in healthy donors. PCR was performed using 60 Vbeta and 13 Jbeta primers. Sequencing was performed with immunoSEQ multiplex PCR; in TCRdb, only in-frame clones are kept and a portion is missing. The sample holds about 190,000 clones. Study observations and caveats: Roughly 170 TCR beta chains were listed as cytomegalovirus-associated.

Concerning this clone itself: Its specificity is not known.

With 5 bases removed from V and 8 bases from J, the gap between germline ends came to 12 bases. This CDR3 has 13 residues. Germline V gene sequence: CDR1 MNHNS, CDR2 SASEGT. The V gene is TRBV6-1, the J gene TRBJ1-4; D perhaps matches TRBD1 (6 bases). Sequencing used PBMCs. The TCR was taken from a woman in her twenties or thirties in good health and CMV-seropositive. CDR3 coding DNA: TGTGCCAGCAGTCCGGGGGGCCGAGAAAAACTGTTTTTT. This gives the protein CASSPGGREKLFF.